This passage covers 27 T cell receptor beta chains from one sample sequenced in a study of identical twins. Each CDR3 protein gets one entry after TCRdb re-called the 5' RACE reads with MiXCR. The table lists about 200,000 distinct CDR3 sequences, around 15% of them singletons. These data also featured in a second study, about T cells expressing NK-cell markers.

Source material: CD8+ T cells sorted from blood. These receptors came from a woman younger than 30 in good health.

The chain couples TRBV10-2 to TRBJ2-7, with D maybe TRBD2 (5 bases). The CDR3 sequence is 16 residues long. The V gene's germline CDR1 is WSHSY and CDR2 SAAADI. Between the trimmed V and J ends, which lost 0 bases and 1 base, there was a span of 13 bases. The CDR3 bases are TGCGCCAGCAGTGAGTCGGAAGCGGAGCTTTCCTACGAGCAGTACTTC. This translates into CASSESEAELSYEQYF.

The rearrangement uses TRBV14 and TRBJ2-1; D is ambiguous. The CDR3 runs 17 residues. The germline V gene encodes CDR1 SGHDN and CDR2 FVKESK. Trimming stripped 0 bases from V and 0 bases from J, with 12 bases between. As DNA, the CDR3 is TGTGCCAGCAGCCAAGATAGAGCAAGGAGCTCCTACAATGAGCAGTTCTTC. It encodes CASSQDRARSSYNEQFF.

This clonotype was seen a handful of times. The chain joins TRBV15 to TRBJ2-3; 12 bases fit TRBD2. Germline V gene data show CDR1 as LNHNV and CDR2 as YYDKDF (reference sequence). The CDR3 is made up of 21 amino acids. V shed 5 bases, J shed 2 bases, and the junction held 20 bases outside the gene matches. The CDR3 nucleotides read TGTGCCACCAGCTCCTTTGGGGTCCTAGCGGGGGGGACAACTGACACAGATACGCAGTATTTT. Translated, it gives CATSSFGVLAGGTTDTDTQYF.

There are a few counts of this clonotype. CDR3 protein: CASSQEQGAEAFF. In DNA, the CDR3 is TGTGCCAGCAGCCAAGAACAGGGCGCTGAAGCTTTCTTT. The chain has TRBV3-1 and TRBJ1-1; a weak D match, TRBD1 (6 bases). CDR3 size: 13 residues. CDR1 is LGHDT and CDR2 is YNNKEL in the germline V gene (reference sequence). V lost 0 bases and J 6 bases, leaving 8 bases between the germline ends.

This clonotype turned up a few times. This chain joins TRBV20-1 and TRBJ1-5, with no clear D. Germline V gene data show CDR1 as DFQATT and CDR2 as SNEGSKA (reference sequence). The CDR3 is made up of 12 amino acids. The germline V and J ends were trimmed by 0 bases and 7 bases, with 7 bases remaining between them. CDR3 in DNA: TGCAGTGCTAGAGATCCCGGCCAGCCCCAGCATTTT. It translates to CSARDPGQPQHF.

This clonotype showed up just a few times. The rearrangement joins TRBV5-1 to TRBJ2-7; D not resolved. The CDR3 runs 15 residues. Germline values: CDR1 SGHRS, CDR2 YFSETQ. V was clipped by 1 base and J by 5 bases, with 16 bases between them. DNA for the CDR3: TGCGCCAGCAGCTTGACGTCCCCTTCAGGAGACGAGCAGTACTTC. It codes for CASSLTSPSGDEQYF.

V usage is TRBV20-1 and J usage is TRBJ2-7; D tentatively reads TRBD1 or TRBD2 (6 bases each). Germline V gene lookup returns CDR1 DFQATT and CDR2 SNEGSKA (reference sequence). V dropped 0 bases and J dropped 6 bases, with 21 bases sitting between them. The CDR3 totals 16 residues. CDR3 sequence: CSARDPQAPRGREQYF. CDR3 nucleotide sequence: TGCAGTGCTAGAGATCCCCAGGCCCCTCGGGGGCGCGAGCAGTACTTC.

The V call is TRBV7-2, the J call TRBJ2-7, with D perhaps assigned TRBD1 or TRBD2 (5 bases each). V lost 3 bases and J 2 bases, leaving 17 bases between the germline ends. The CDR3 is 16 residues long. Germline V gives CDR1 SGHTA, CDR2 FQGNSA. CDR3 DNA: TGTGCCAGCAGCTTGGTACTGGGGGACCGTCCCTACGAGCAGTACTTC. Translating it yields CASSLVLGDRPYEQYF.

In this sample, this clonotype turned up a few times. The chain employs TRBV19 and TRBJ1-1; D is uncertain. V was pared by 3 bases and J by 5 bases, with 13 bases between. CDR3 length equals 14 residues. Germline CDR1 is LNHDA and CDR2 is SQIVND (reference sequence). The DNA for the CDR3 is TGTGCCAGTAGTATTGCGTCCGCGGGGACTGAAGCTTTCTTT. Translation: CASSIASAGTEAFF. The whole variable domain, remainder taken from reference TRBV19 and TRBJ1-1, is DGGITQSPKYLFRKEGQNVTLSCEQNLNHDAMYWYRQDPGQGLRLIYYSQIVNDFQKGDIAEGYSVSREKKESFPLTVTSAQKNPTAFYLCASSIASAGTEAFFGQGTRLTVV.

This chain connects TRBV6-4 to TRBJ2-1; 8 nucleotides match TRBD1. V lost 3 bases and J lost 7; bases outside the gene matches: 8. Germline CDR1 and CDR2: MRHNA and SNTAGT. The CDR3 contains 15 residues. In DNA form, the CDR3 reads TGTGCCAGCAGTGAGGAGGACAGGGCCCTAAATGAGCAGTTCTTC. Amino acids: CASSEEDRALNEQFF.

V and J are TRBV11-3 and TRBJ2-7; TRBD2 is a possible D gene (6 bases). The CDR3 consists of 15 residues. Trimming removed 1 base from V and 1 base from J, with 11 bases in between. Germline lookup yields CDR1 SGHNT and CDR2 YENEEA. The DNA for the CDR3 is TGTGCCAGCAGCTTAGTTACGGGGGAATCCTACGAGCAGTACTTC. It is translated as CASSLVTGESYEQYF.

The chain is built from TRBV7-9 and TRBJ2-7; D unresolved. CDR3 size: 14 residues. V lost 0 bases to trimming and J lost 3 bases, with 9 bases between them. Germline V gene lookup returns CDR1 SEHNR and CDR2 FQNEAQ (reference sequence). The CDR3 nucleotides are TGTGCCAGCAGCTTAGCACGGCCGAACTACGAGCAGTACTTC. The encoded protein is CASSLARPNYEQYF.

V gene TRBV29-1 combines with J gene TRBJ2-3; D unclear. V was clipped by 7 bases and J by 6 bases, with 11 bases between them. The CDR3 spans 11 residues. CDR1 is SQVTM and CDR2 is ANQGSEA in the germline V gene. The DNA of the CDR3 is TGCAGCGCCCTTAAGTTGGATACGCAGTATTTT. Protein sequence: CSALKLDTQYF.

The gene calls are TRBV7-9 and TRBJ2-7, with D possibly called TRBD1 or TRBD2 (5 bases each). From germline, CDR1 is SEHNR and CDR2 FQNEAQ (reference sequence). This CDR3 comprises 11 residues. V was clipped by 5 bases and J by 8 bases, with 10 bases between them. CDR3 amino acids: CASSEGPQQYF. The CDR3 bases are TGTGCCAGCAGCGAGGGACCCCAGCAGTACTTC.

V gene TRBV30 combines with J gene TRBJ1-2; TRBD1 agrees at 7 bases. After removal of 0 bases from V and 4 bases from J, the junction contained 2 bases not matched to a gene. There are 13 residues in the CDR3. Germline lookup yields CDR1 GTSNPN and CDR2 SVGIG (reference sequence). CDR3 nucleotide sequence: TGTGCCTGGAGTGTACAGGGGACCTATGGCTACACCTTC. It specifies CAWSVQGTYGYTF.

This chain joins TRBV12-2 and TRBJ2-5; the DNA was not compared with TRBD2, the D call given in the table. TRBV12-2 is labeled a pseudogene. This CDR3 comprises 16 residues. The CDR3 nucleotides are TGTGCAAGTCGCTTTCCGACTAGCGGGGGACAAGAGACCCAGTACTTC. This encodes CASRFPTSGGQETQYF.

The V call is TRBV20-1, the J call TRBJ2-3; 11 bases agree with TRBD2. The CDR3 has 17 amino acids. Germline V gives CDR1 DFQATT, CDR2 SNEGSKA (reference sequence). The junction had 16 bases not matched to a gene; V was cut back by 1 base and J by 10 bases. CDR3 coding DNA: TGCAGTGCTAGAGTTCTAGCGGGAGGAAGGGACCCAGGGGCGCAGTATTTT. It specifies CSARVLAGGRDPGAQYF.

This clonotype has a count of ten or more. The chain is built from TRBV6-5 and TRBJ2-5, with D tentatively TRBD2 (5 bases). Trimming took off 1 base at V and 3 bases at J, with 18 bases between the two ends. This CDR3 is 17 amino acids long. CDR1 MNHEY and CDR2 SVGAGI come from the germline V gene. In nucleotides, the CDR3 is TGTGCCAGCAGTTACTTTCCCCTTAGCGAGACCAAAGAGACCCAGTACTTC. Protein product: CASSYFPLSETKETQYF.

This clonotype was observed a handful of times. V usage is TRBV6-2 or TRBV6-3 and J usage is TRBJ2-1; 9 bases fit TRBD1. J lost 15 bases, V lost 4 bases, and 7 bases had no gene match. The CDR3 sequence is 12 residues long. Looked up from germline, CDR1 is MNHEY and CDR2 is SVGEGT. CDR3 region: CASSFSPGQGFF. CDR3 sequence (DNA): TGTGCCAGCAGTTTCTCGCCGGGACAGGGGTTCTTC.

This chain uses TRBV9 with TRBJ2-7; 11 bases match TRBD2. After removal of 3 bases from V and 9 bases from J, the junction contained 8 bases not matched to a gene. The CDR3 loop spans 14 amino acids. Germline CDR1 SGDLS, CDR2 YYNGEE. The CDR3 DNA is TGTGCCAGCAGCGGTACTAGCGGGAGTTTAGGGCAGTACTTC. Translating it yields CASSGTSGSLGQYF.

This clonotype was detected ten times or more. The chain carries TRBV6-1 and TRBJ2-7, with D perhaps TRBD1 (5 bases). Germline V CDR1 and CDR2: MNHNS, SASEGT. Trimming left V 7 bases short and J 3 bases short, with 16 bases between. CDR3 length: 14 residues. CDR3 sequence reads: CASMGQGINYEQYF. The DNA of the CDR3 is TGTGCCAGCATGGGGCAAGGGATAAACTACGAGCAGTACTTC.

The chain is built from TRBV7-2 and TRBJ1-5; perhaps TRBD1 as D (5 bases). The CDR3 sequence is 14 residues long. V lost 2 bases, J lost 7 bases, and 12 bases lay in between. The V gene's germline CDR1 is SGHTA and CDR2 FQGNSA. CDR3 sequence: CASSLSSGSQPQHF. The DNA of the CDR3 is TGTGCCAGCAGCTTATCGTCAGGGTCGCAGCCCCAGCATTTT.

In its sample, this clonotype was seen a few times. CDR3 in DNA: TGCGCCAGCAGCGGACCAGACAGGGATGAAGCTTTCTTT. Its translation: CASSGPDRDEAFF. The chain recombines TRBV5-1 with TRBJ1-1, with TRBD1 identical over 7 bases. V lost 4 bases and J lost 7; bases outside the gene matches: 7. CDR3 length: 13 amino acids. The germline V gene has CDR1 SGHRS and CDR2 YFSETQ.

The chain employs TRBV7-2 and TRBJ2-3, with 11 positions matching TRBD2. There are 13 residues in the CDR3. The V and J ends lost 8 bases and 6 bases, in that order; junction bases with no gene match: 4. Germline V gene sequence: CDR1 SGHTA, CDR2 FQGNSA. The CDR3 sequence is CASGTSGPDTQYF. CDR3 bases: TGTGCCAGCGGGACTAGCGGACCTGATACGCAGTATTTT. Full variable domain (missing parts from reference TRBV7-2 and TRBJ2-3): GAGVSQSPSNKVTEKGKDVELRCDPISGHTALYWYRQSLGQGLEFLIYFQGNSAPDKSGLPSDRFSAERTGGSVSTLTIQRTQQEDSAVYLCASGTSGPDTQYFGPGTRLTVL.

This chain joins TRBV29-1 and TRBJ2-1, with TRBD1 matching 9 bases. Germline values: CDR1 SQVTM, CDR2 ANQGSEA. This CDR3 is 14 amino acids long. Trimming at V came to 4 bases and at J to 6 bases, leaving 7 bases not matched to a gene. The CDR3, as DNA: TGCAGCGTTGGAAGGACAGGGGAGGCCAATGAGCAGTTCTTC. Amino acid sequence: CSVGRTGEANEQFF.

There are a few counts of this clonotype. The chain has TRBV20-1 and TRBJ2-1; possibly TRBD1 for D (6 bases). The CDR3 is made up of 16 amino acids. The V gene lost 3 bases and the J gene lost 4 bases, with 19 bases spanning the gap. Per the germline V gene, CDR1 is DFQATT and CDR2 is SNEGSKA (reference sequence). The CDR3 DNA reads TGCAGTGCTAGGGGACGGGGCAGGGGTCCTTACAATGAGCAGTTCTTC. Translating gives CSARGRGRGPYNEQFF.

In its sample, this clonotype was seen a few times. The chain combines TRBV5-1 with TRBJ1-2; TRBD1 might be the D (5 bases). Germline V gene data show CDR1 as SGHRS and CDR2 as YFSETQ. The CDR3 consists of 14 residues. V was trimmed by 4 bases and J by 0 bases, leaving 10 bases between them. In DNA, the CDR3 is TGCGCCAGCAGCCCAAGACAGCCTAACTATGGCTACACCTTC. Translation: CASSPRQPNYGYTF.